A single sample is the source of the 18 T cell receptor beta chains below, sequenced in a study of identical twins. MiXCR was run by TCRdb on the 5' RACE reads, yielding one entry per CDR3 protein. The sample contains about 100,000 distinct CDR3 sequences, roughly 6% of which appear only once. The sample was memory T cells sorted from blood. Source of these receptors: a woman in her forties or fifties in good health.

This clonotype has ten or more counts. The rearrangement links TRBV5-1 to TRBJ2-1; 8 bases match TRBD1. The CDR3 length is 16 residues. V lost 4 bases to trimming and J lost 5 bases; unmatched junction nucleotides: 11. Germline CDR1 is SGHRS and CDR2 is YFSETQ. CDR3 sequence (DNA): TGCGCCAGCAGCCTGAATTCCGGGACAGGCGACAATGAGCAGTTCTTC. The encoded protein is CASSLNSGTGDNEQFF.

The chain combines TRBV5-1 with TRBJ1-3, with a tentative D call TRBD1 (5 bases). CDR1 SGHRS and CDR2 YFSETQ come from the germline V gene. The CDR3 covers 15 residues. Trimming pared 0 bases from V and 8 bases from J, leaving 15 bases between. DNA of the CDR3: TGCGCCAGCAGCTTGGCCGGATCGGGGGAGGACACCATATATTTT. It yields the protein CASSLAGSGEDTIYF. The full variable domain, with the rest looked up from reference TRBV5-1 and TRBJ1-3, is KAGVTQTPRYLIKTRGQQVTLSCSPISGHRSVSWYQQTPGQGLQFLFEYFSETQRNKGNFPGRFSGRQFSNSRSEMNVSTLELGDSALYLCASSLAGSGEDTIYFGEGSWLTVV.

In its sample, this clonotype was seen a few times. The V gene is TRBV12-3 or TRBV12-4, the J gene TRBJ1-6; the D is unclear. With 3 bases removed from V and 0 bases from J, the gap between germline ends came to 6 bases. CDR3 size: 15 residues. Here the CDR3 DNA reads TGTGCCAGCAGTTTTTTCAGCTCCTATAATTCACCCCTCCACTTT. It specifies CASSFFSSYNSPLHF.

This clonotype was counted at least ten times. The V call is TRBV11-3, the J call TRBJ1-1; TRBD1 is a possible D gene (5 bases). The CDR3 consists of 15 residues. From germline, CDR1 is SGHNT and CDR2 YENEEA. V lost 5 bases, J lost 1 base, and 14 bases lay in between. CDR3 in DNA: TGTGCCAGCAGCCCCTCAGGGCTCAGGAACACTGAAGCTTTCTTT. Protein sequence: CASSPSGLRNTEAFF. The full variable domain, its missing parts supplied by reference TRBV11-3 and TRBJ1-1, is EAGVVQSPRYKIIEKKQPVAFWCNPISGHNTLYWYLQNLGQGPELLIRYENEEAVDDSQLPKDRFSAERLKGVDSTLKIQPAELGDSAVYLCASSPSGLRNTEAFFGQGTRLTVV.

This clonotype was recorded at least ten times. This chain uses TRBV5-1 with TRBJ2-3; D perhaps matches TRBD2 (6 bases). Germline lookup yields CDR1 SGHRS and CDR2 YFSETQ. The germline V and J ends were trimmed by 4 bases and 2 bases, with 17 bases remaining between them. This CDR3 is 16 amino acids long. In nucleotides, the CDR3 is TGCGCCAGCAGCCGGGGGTCGGCCGCATACACAGATACGCAGTATTTT. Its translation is CASSRGSAAYTDTQYF.

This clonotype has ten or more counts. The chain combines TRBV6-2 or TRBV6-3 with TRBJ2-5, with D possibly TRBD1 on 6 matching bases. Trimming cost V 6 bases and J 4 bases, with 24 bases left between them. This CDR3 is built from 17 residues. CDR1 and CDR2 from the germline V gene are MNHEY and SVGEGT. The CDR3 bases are TGTGCCAGCAGCTCGCGGATGACAGGAGTGCGTTCAGAGACCCAGTACTTC. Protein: CASSSRMTGVRSETQYF.

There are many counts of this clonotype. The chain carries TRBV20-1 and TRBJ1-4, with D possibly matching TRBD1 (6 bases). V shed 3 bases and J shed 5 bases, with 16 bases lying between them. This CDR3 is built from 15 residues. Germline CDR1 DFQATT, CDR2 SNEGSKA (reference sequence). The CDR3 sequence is CSARGIWDTNEKLFF. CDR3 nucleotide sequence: TGCAGTGCTAGGGGAATATGGGACACCAATGAAAAACTGTTTTTT.

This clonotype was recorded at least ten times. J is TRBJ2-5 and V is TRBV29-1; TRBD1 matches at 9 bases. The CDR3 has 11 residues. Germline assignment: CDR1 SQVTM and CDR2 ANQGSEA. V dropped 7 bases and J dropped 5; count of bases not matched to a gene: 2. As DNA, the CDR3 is TGCAGCGGAGGGACAGGGGAGACCCAGTACTTC. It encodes CSGGTGETQYF.

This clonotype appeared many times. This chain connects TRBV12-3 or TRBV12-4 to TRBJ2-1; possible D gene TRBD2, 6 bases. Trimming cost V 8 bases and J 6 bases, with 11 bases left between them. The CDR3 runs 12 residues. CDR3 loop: CASSFGGNEQFF. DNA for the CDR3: TGTGCCAGCTCCTTCGGGGGCAATGAGCAGTTCTTC.

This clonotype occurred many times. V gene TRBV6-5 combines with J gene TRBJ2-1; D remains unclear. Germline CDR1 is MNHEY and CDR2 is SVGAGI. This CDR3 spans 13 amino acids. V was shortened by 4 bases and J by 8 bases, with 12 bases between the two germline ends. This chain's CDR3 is CASSSHVADEQFF. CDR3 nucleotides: TGTGCCAGCAGTTCTCACGTGGCGGATGAGCAGTTCTTC.

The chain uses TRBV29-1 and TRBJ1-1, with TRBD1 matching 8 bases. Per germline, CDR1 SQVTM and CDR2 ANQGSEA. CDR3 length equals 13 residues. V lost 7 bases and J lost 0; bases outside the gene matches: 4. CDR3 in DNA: TGCAGCGGGAACAGGGGGTTGAACACTGAAGCTTTCTTT. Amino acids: CSGNRGLNTEAFF.

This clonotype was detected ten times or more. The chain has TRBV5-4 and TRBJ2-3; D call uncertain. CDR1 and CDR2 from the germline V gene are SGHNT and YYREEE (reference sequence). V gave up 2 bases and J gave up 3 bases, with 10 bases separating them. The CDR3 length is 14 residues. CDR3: CASSFAQLTDTQYF. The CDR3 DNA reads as TGTGCCAGCAGCTTTGCACAGTTGACAGATACGCAGTATTTT.

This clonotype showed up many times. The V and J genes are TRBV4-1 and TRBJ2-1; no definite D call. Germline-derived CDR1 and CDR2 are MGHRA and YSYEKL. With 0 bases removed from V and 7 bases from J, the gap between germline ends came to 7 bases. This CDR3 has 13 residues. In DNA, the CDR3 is TGCGCCAGCAGCCAAGATCGCCTAAATGAGCAGTTCTTC. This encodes CASSQDRLNEQFF.

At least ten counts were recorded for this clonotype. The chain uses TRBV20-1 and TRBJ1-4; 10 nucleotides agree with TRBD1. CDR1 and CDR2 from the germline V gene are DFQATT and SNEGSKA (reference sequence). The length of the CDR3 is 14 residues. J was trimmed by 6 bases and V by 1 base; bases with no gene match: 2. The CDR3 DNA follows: TGCAGTGCTAGAGCCGGGACAGGGGATGAAAAACTGTTTTTT. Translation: CSARAGTGDEKLFF.

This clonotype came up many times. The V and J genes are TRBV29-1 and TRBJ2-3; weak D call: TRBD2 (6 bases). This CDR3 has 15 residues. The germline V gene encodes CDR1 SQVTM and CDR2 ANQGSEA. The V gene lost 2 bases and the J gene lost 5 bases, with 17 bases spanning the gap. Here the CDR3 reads CSVEPVPQGGDTQYF. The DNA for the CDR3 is TGCAGCGTTGAACCAGTACCCCAGGGAGGAGATACGCAGTATTTT.

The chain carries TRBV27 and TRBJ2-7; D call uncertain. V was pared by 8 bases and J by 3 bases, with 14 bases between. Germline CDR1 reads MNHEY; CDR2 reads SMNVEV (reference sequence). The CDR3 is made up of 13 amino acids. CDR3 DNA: TGTGCCAGCGCAAGACAAATCTTCTACGAGCAGTACTTC. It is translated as CASARQIFYEQYF.

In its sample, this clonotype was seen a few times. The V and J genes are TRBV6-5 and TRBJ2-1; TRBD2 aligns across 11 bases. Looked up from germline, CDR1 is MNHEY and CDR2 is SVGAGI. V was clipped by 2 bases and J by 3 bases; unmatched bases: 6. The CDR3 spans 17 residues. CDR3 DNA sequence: TGTGCCAGCAGTTACGATGGGCTAGCGGGAGGCTACAATGAGCAGTTCTTC. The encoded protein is CASSYDGLAGGYNEQFF.

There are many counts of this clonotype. CDR3 nucleotides: TGTGCCAGCGCGGGGAAAATTAATGAAAAACTGTTTTTT. Its translation: CASAGKINEKLFF. The V call is TRBV6-6, the J call TRBJ1-4; D call uncertain. Germline CDR1 MNHNY, CDR2 SVGAGI (reference sequence). The CDR3 has 13 residues. The germline V and J ends were trimmed by 8 bases and 4 bases, with 11 bases remaining between them.